In this sample, the clone carrying this T cell receptor beta chain turned up many times. This sample was taken from a study of T cells in Graves' hyperthyroidism and ophthalmopathy. The CDR3 has 16 residues. With 6 bases clipped from V and 3 bases from J, the junction kept 11 bases outside the gene matches. Researchers amplified the TCR beta CDR3 regions from RNA transcripts. TCR CDR3 regions were first amplified by RT-PCR with HTBI primers. Each CDR3 protein is one row after TCRdb ran MiXCR on the multiplex PCR reads. This table holds roughly 420,000 distinct CDR3 sequences, roughly 14% found once. The sequenced material came from blood. The chain has TRBV12-3 or TRBV12-4 and TRBJ2-5; 9 bases map to TRBD1. This TCR was sampled from a woman under 30 with Graves' hyperthyroidism. The CDR3 here is CASRGHRGLAEETQYF. In nucleotides, the CDR3 is TGTGCCAGCAGGGGGCACAGGGGGCTAGCTGAAGAGACCCAGTACTTC.